This T cell receptor (beta chain) was identified in a study of metastatic and nonmetastatic thyroid tumors. About the research overall: Blood and tumor or nodule tissue repertoires from malignant and benign thyroid patients were compared. General study results and limits: Reportedly, malignant thyroid tumors had significantly higher TCR beta diversity than benign nodules, in blood and tumor.

Among the patients, none had received any treatment before thyroid surgery. Authors' methods: Clinicopathological groups supplied CDR3 differences that were used to build a distant-metastasis classifier for papillary thyroid cancer. TCRdb redid the clone calls on the PCR reads using MiXCR. TCRdb's processing, not the study's, gives the V and J calls here. The sample consists of over 65,000 clones, approximately 12% of them appearing once. Ten or more counts support this clone. Its antigen remains unidentified. Its ends do not fully match the called genes, so a read error is possible. Germline V gene sequence: CDR1 DFQATT, CDR2 SNEGSKA (reference sequence). This CDR3 is built from 14 residues.

The receptor's source is a female donor with papillary thyroid cancer or a benign thyroid nodule (not recorded which). Some clones in this sample may be carry-over from other donors' samples. V gene TRBV20-1 combines with J gene TRBJ2-1, with 9 bases aligning to TRBD2. The sample consisted of tumor tissue. The CDR3 loop reads CSATREGSYNEQLF. CDR3 nucleotides: TGCAGTGCTACGCGGGAGGGCTCCTACAATGAGCAGCTCTTC.